This T cell receptor beta chain originates from a study of technical replicates of blood from a handful of donors. Germline V gene sequence: CDR1 MNHNS, CDR2 SASEGT. CDR3 length: 15 amino acids. The junction had 5 bases not matched to a gene; V was cut back by 4 bases and J by 4 bases. Profiled with immunoSEQ multiplex PCR; TCRdb holds only in-frame clones, not every one. Among about 12,000 clones listed, 95% were seen once. The V gene is TRBV6-1, the J gene TRBJ2-3; TRBD1 matches at 10 bases. The specimen sequenced was PBMCs. The origin of this receptor is a human donor in good health. The CDR3 DNA sequence: TGTGCCAGCAGTGTAGCCGGGACAGGGGCAGATACGCAGTATTTT. Its protein product is CASSVAGTGADTQYF.